A selection of T cell receptor beta chains follows, all from one sample in a study of blood T cell repertoires in COVID-19. Assay used: immunoSEQ multiplex PCR; TCRdb lists only in-frame clones, some missing. The table shows more than 95,000 clones, with over 85% occurring only once. The sequenced sample was peripheral blood. All receptors come from a woman of 80 years or more in a cohort sampled during active COVID-19. Each CDR3 is given with its conserved first and last residue. The D gene is left open where the match is weak. The size of a clone is reported for some rows only, either as once, few or many, or as a class for expanded clones.

V gene: TRBV11-2
J gene: TRBJ1-1
clone size: -
D gene: TRBD1
CDR3 protein: CASSSFGQGKAEAFF
CDR3 DNA: TGTGCCAGCAGCTCCTTCGGACAGGGAAAAGCTGAAGCTTTCTTT

V gene: TRBV19
J gene: TRBJ2-7
clone size: -
D gene: TRBD2
CDR3 protein: CASSAPGGAGEQYF
CDR3 DNA: TGTGCCAGTAGTGCCCCGGGGGGGGCGGGGGAGCAGTACTTC

V gene: TRBV11-3
J gene: TRBJ1-5
clone size: -
D gene: TRBD1
CDR3 protein: CASSLDIRTGEGNQPQHF
CDR3 DNA: TGTGCCAGCAGCTTAGATATAAGGACAGGGGAAGGCAATCAGCCCCAGCATTTT

V gene: TRBV7-2
J gene: TRBJ1-5
clone size: -
D gene: -
CDR3 protein: CASTLGFSNQPQHF
CDR3 DNA: TGTGCCAGCACCCTCGGGTTCAGCAATCAGCCCCAGCATTTT

V gene: TRBV3-1/TRBV3-2
J gene: TRBJ2-6
clone size: once
D gene: TRBD2
CDR3 protein: CASSQYSGEGSAGANVLTF
CDR3 DNA: TGTGCCAGCAGCCAATATTCGGGGGAGGGTTCAGCCGGGGCCAACGTCCTGACTTTC

V gene: TRBV7-9
J gene: TRBJ2-2
clone size: -
D gene: -
CDR3 protein: CASSHRSTQRGTGELFF
CDR3 DNA: TGTGCCAGCAGTCATCGGTCCACCCAGAGAGGCACCGGGGAGCTGTTTTTT

V gene: TRBV5-1
J gene: TRBJ1-2
clone size: -
D gene: TRBD1
CDR3 protein: CASSPWDRGDGYTF
CDR3 DNA: TGCGCCAGCAGCCCCTGGGACAGGGGGGATGGCTACACCTTC

V gene: TRBV5-1
J gene: TRBJ2-7
clone size: -
D gene: TRBD1
CDR3 protein: CASSLPGTGVPEQYF
CDR3 DNA: TGCGCCAGCAGCTTACCCGGGACAGGGGTTCCCGAGCAGTACTTC

V gene: TRBV10-3
J gene: TRBJ1-5
clone size: -
D gene: -
CDR3 protein: CAISGQGNQPQHF
CDR3 DNA: TGTGCCATCAGTGGACAGGGCAATCAGCCCCAGCATTTT

V gene: TRBV2
J gene: TRBJ2-5
clone size: -
D gene: -
CDR3 protein: CASRANTRFQETQYF
CDR3 DNA: TGTGCCAGCAGGGCCAATACTAGATTCCAAGAGACCCAGTACTTC

V gene: TRBV2
J gene: TRBJ2-3
clone size: -
D gene: -
CDR3 protein: CASSEAGTSTDTQCF
CDR3 DNA: TGTGCCAGCAGTGAAGCTGGGACTTCTACAGATACGCAGTGTTTT

V gene: TRBV3-1/TRBV3-2
J gene: TRBJ1-5
clone size: -
D gene: -
CDR3 protein: CASSQQPRGQPQHF
CDR3 DNA: TGTGCCAGCAGCCAACAACCTAGGGGTCAGCCCCAGCATTTT

V gene: TRBV6-6
J gene: TRBJ1-1
clone size: -
D gene: -
CDR3 protein: CASLEDRGDTEAFF
CDR3 DNA: TGTGCCAGTCTGGAGGATCGGGGGGACACTGAAGCTTTCTTT